This T cell receptor (beta chain) comes out of a study of blood T cell repertoires in COVID-19. Profiling relied on immunoSEQ multiplex PCR, and the TCRdb table lists in-frame clones only, not all of them. The sample gives a few hundred thousand clones, around 81% of which show up once; approximately 3.6% is in the top ten. Trimming shortened V by 8 bases and J by 4 bases, and 17 bases separated the two germline ends. The length of the CDR3 is 14 residues. CDR1 and CDR2 from the germline V gene are MNHEY and SVGAGI. The rearrangement links TRBV6-5 to TRBJ1-1; a possible D gene is TRBD1 (5 bases). The receptor was isolated from a man aged 45-65 years who had recovered from COVID-19. The sample comprised PBMCs or T cells enriched from blood (not recorded which). CDR3 DNA: TGTGCCAGCCGACCACAGGTTTTTGGCACTGAAGCTTTCTTT. Translation: CASRPQVFGTEAFF.